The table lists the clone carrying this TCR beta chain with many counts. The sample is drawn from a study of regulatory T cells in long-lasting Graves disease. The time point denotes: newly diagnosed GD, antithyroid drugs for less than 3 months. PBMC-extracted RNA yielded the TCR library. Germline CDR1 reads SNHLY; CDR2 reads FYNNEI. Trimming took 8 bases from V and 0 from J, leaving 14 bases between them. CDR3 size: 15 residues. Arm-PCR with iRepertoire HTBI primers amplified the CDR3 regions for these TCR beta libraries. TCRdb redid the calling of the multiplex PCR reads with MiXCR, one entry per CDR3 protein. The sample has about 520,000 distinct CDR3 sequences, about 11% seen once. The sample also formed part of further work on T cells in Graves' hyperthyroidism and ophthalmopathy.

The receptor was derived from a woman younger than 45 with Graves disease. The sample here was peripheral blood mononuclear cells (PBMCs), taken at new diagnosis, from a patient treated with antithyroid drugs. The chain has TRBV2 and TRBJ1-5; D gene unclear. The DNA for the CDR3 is TGTGCCAGCTGTTTGCAGGTTTATAGCAATCAGCCCCAGCATTTT. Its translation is CASCLQVYSNQPQHF.